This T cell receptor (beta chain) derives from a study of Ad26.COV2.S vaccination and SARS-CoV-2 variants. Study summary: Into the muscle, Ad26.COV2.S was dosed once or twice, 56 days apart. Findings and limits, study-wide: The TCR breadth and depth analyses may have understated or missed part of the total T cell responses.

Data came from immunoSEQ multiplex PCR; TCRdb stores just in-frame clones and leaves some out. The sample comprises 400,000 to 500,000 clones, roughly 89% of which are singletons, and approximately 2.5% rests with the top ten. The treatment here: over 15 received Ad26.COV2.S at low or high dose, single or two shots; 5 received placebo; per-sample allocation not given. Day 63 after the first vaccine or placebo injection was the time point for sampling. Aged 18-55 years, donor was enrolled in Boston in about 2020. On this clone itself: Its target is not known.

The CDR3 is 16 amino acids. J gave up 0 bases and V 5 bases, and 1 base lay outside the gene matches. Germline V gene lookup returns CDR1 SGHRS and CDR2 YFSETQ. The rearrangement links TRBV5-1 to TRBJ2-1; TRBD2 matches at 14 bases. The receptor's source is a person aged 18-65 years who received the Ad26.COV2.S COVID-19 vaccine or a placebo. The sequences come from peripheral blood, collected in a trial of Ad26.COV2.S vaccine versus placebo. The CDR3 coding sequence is TGCGCCAGCAGTGGGACTAGCGGGAGCTCCTACAATGAGCAGTTCTTC. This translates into CASSGTSGSSYNEQFF.